This is a list of T cell receptor beta chains from one sample in a study of cytomegalovirus exposure and HLA in healthy donors. Assay: immunoSEQ multiplex PCR; the TCRdb copy retains only in-frame clones and omits some. The sample includes about 170,000 clones, approximately 70% of them seen just once. Sequenced: PBMCs. These TCRs come from a man aged 40-55 years in good health and CMV-seropositive. The CDR3 runs from the conserved cysteine through the conserved F or W. D genes are given only for firm matches. Not all rows give a size; the values are once, few, many and, for expanded clones, a class.

>-|TRBJ2-1|TRBV12-5|-
CASGLPSPRGARYNEQFF
TGTGCTAGTGGTTTGCCTTCCCCTCGTGGGGCTCGCTACAATGAGCAGTTCTTC
>-|TRBJ2-7|TRBV7-9|-
CASSSPEGLYYEQYF
TGTGCCAGCAGCTCCCCGGAGGGCCTATACTACGAGCAGTACTTC
>-|TRBJ2-7|TRBV5-1|-
CASRTQGTSYEQYF
TGCGCCAGCAGGACACAGGGCACCTCCTACGAGCAGTACTTC
>-|TRBJ2-1|TRBV11-2|TRBD2
CASSLVSGGNEQFF
TGTGCCAGCAGCTTAGTTAGCGGGGGGAATGAGCAGTTCTTC
>-|TRBJ1-5|TRBV18|-
CASSPPGSVGNQPQHF
TGTGCCAGCTCACCCCCAGGGTCCGTAGGCAATCAGCCCCAGCATTTT
>-|TRBJ1-1|TRBV5-6|TRBD1
CASSLGGTGITEAFF
TGTGCCAGCAGCTTGGGTGGGACAGGGATCACTGAAGCTTTCTTT
>-|TRBJ2-1|TRBV7-8|TRBD2
CASSLAGGFRSSYNEQFF
TGTGCCAGCAGCTTAGCGGGGGGGTTCCGGAGCTCCTACAATGAGCAGTTCTTC
>few|TRBJ1-2|TRBV19|-
CASTRGGGYGYTF
TGTGCCAGTACCAGAGGGGGGGGCTATGGCTACACCTTC
>-|TRBJ1-4|TRBV9|TRBD1
CASSVGWGQVNEKLFF
TGTGCCAGCAGCGTAGGGTGGGGACAGGTTAATGAAAAACTGTTTTTT
>-|TRBJ1-3|TRBV29-1|-
CSGALTDGNTIYF
TGCAGCGGGGCTTTGACAGATGGAAACACCATATATTTT
>few|TRBJ1-5|TRBV7-2|TRBD1
CASRLTGGNNQPQHF
TGTGCCAGCAGACTGACAGGGGGGAACAATCAGCCCCAGCATTTT
>-|TRBJ2-7|TRBV2|TRBD2
CASRRTSGGAFLDEQYF
TGTGCCAGCAGACGGACTAGCGGGGGGGCCTTTTTGGACGAGCAGTACTTC
>-|TRBJ2-5|TRBV5-6|TRBD2
CASSLGASGGAETQYF
TGTGCCAGCAGCTTGGGGGCTAGCGGGGGGGCTGAGACCCAGTACTTC